These 32 T cell receptor beta chains were all obtained from the same sample, sequenced in a study of blood T cell repertoires in COVID-19. The repertoire was sequenced with immunoSEQ multiplex PCR; TCRdb's copy has only in-frame clones and lacks some. The table lists under 200,000 clones, roughly four fifths of them singletons. What was sequenced was peripheral blood. The source of these receptors is a woman aged 40-49 years with acute or convalescent COVID-19.

By frequency in the sample, this clone is medium-sized (0.01 to 0.1%). The chain recombines TRBV19 with TRBJ2-6, with D tentatively TRBD1 (5 bases). V dropped 8 bases and J dropped 2 bases, with 10 bases sitting between them. The germline V gene has CDR1 LNHDA and CDR2 SQIVND (reference sequence). The CDR3 has 14 residues. CDR3 bases: TGTGCCAGTGGACCCAGGGCTGGGGCCAACGTCCTGACTTTC. The encoded protein is CASGPRAGANVLTF. The full variable domain, in which reference TRBV19 and TRBJ2-6 provide the parts outside the CDR3, is DGGITQSPKYLFRKEGQNVTLSCEQNLNHDAMYWYRQDPGQGLRLIYYSQIVNDFQKGDIAEGYSVSREKKESFPLTVTSAQKNPTAFYLCASGPRAGANVLTFGAGSRLTVL.

This chain joins TRBV4-1 and TRBJ1-2; tentative D call: TRBD1 (6 bases). Trimming shortened V by 1 base and J by 5 bases, and 17 bases separated the two germline ends. This CDR3 is built from 16 residues. Germline CDR1 MGHRA, CDR2 YSYEKL. In DNA form, the CDR3 reads TGCGCCAGCAGCCAAGTTGAAGGACAGAGAATTTATGGCTACACCTTC. Encoded protein: CASSQVEGQRIYGYTF.

This clone has a single count. V usage is TRBV6-1 and J usage is TRBJ1-1; TRBD1 is a possible D gene (5 bases). This CDR3 comprises 14 residues. Germline assignment: CDR1 MNHNS and CDR2 SASEGT. V lost 3 bases, J lost 1 base, and 9 bases lay in between. CDR3 sequence reads: CASSDTGQNTEAFF. The CDR3 region has the DNA TGTGCCAGCAGTGACACAGGCCAGAACACTGAAGCTTTCTTT.

This chain connects TRBV5-1 to TRBJ2-5; tentative D call: TRBD1 (6 bases). Trimming left V 0 bases short and J 4 bases short, with 13 bases between. The germline CDR1 and CDR2 sequences are SGHRS and YFSETQ. This CDR3 has 15 amino acids. CDR3 residues: CASSLGHRVAETQYF. CDR3 DNA: TGCGCCAGCAGCTTGGGACACAGGGTTGCAGAGACCCAGTACTTC.

The chain has TRBV27 and TRBJ1-4, with D tentatively TRBD1 (5 bases). Germline V gene lookup returns CDR1 MNHEY and CDR2 SMNVEV (reference sequence). The CDR3 is 11 amino acids. V was pared by 6 bases and J by 8 bases, with 7 bases between. In DNA form, the CDR3 reads TGTGCCAGCAGGCAGGGCGAAAAACTGTTTTTT. Amino acid sequence: CASRQGEKLFF.

This clone showed up just a few times. The chain uses TRBV7-8 and TRBJ1-1, with a tentative D call TRBD1 (5 bases). Trimming stripped 5 bases from V and 7 bases from J, with 20 bases between. Germline assignment: CDR1 SGHVS and CDR2 FQNEAQ. The CDR3 is made up of 15 amino acids. CDR3 DNA: TGTGCCAGCAGCCCTCATAACGATAAGGGGTATGAAGCTTTCTTT. Translation gives CASSPHNDKGYEAFF.

This CDR3 reads CASSPADQPQHF. The CDR3 bases are TGTGCCAGCTCACCGGCGGATCAGCCCCAGCATTTT. The gene calls are TRBV18 and TRBJ1-5; D gene ambiguous. Trimming cost V 3 bases and J 5 bases, with 5 bases left between them. Germline CDR1 KGHSH, CDR2 LQKENI. This CDR3 spans 12 amino acids.

This sequence joins TRBV27 and TRBJ1-2; 7 positions agree with TRBD1. CDR1 and CDR2 (germline): MNHEY, SMNVEV (reference sequence). Losses at the gene ends were 8 bases for V and 3 bases for J; bases not matched to a gene: 21. This CDR3 region has 18 residues. The CDR3 here is CASDLKPFKQGPYYGYTF. For the CDR3, the DNA is TGTGCCAGCGACCTTAAGCCGTTCAAACAGGGGCCTTACTATGGCTACACCTTC.

This chain connects TRBV5-4 to TRBJ1-2, with D tentatively TRBD1 (5 bases). The V and J ends lost 0 bases and 2 bases respectively, with 8 bases between them. The CDR3 runs 14 residues. Germline lookup yields CDR1 SGHNT and CDR2 YYREEE (reference sequence). CDR3 bases: TGTGCCAGCAGCTTGGCGGCAGGGAACTATGGCTACACCTTC. Translation gives CASSLAAGNYGYTF.

The table lists this clone with many counts. The chain carries TRBV10-1 and TRBJ2-7; 9 bases agree with TRBD1. The V and J ends lost 9 bases and 2 bases, in that order; junction bases with no gene match: 2. Germline CDR1 is WNHNN and CDR2 is SYGVQD (reference sequence). CDR3 length: 12 amino acids. Written as DNA, the CDR3 is TGCGCCAGGGACAGGGGAACCTACGAGCAGTACTTC. This encodes CARDRGTYEQYF.

The gene calls are TRBV7-3 and TRBJ2-2; 8 nucleotides line up with TRBD2. The length of the CDR3 is 16 residues. V was clipped by 5 bases and J by 2 bases; unmatched bases: 7. CDR1 and CDR2 from the germline V gene are SGHTA and FQGTGA. This CDR3 reads CASSPGGGLNTGELFF. Here the CDR3 DNA reads TGTGCCAGCAGCCCCGGGGGGGGATTAAACACCGGGGAGCTGTTTTTT.

This clone was seen a single time. This sequence joins TRBV6-1 and TRBJ2-3; 10 positions match TRBD2. The V segment lost 2 bases and the J segment 4 bases; nucleotides outside the gene matches: 0. Germline CDR1 is MNHNS and CDR2 is SASEGT. The CDR3 spans 14 residues. Here the CDR3 reads CASSELAGADTQYF. CDR3 DNA: TGTGCCAGCAGTGAACTAGCGGGAGCAGATACGCAGTATTTT.

CDR3 residues: CASSPRLGDNEQFF. In DNA, the CDR3 is TGTGCCAGTAGTCCCCGACTAGGAGACAATGAGCAGTTCTTC. The V gene is TRBV19, the J gene TRBJ2-1, with D maybe TRBD2 (6 bases). Trimming took off 5 bases at V and 5 bases at J, with 13 bases between the two ends. The CDR3 is 14 amino acids. The V gene's germline CDR1 is LNHDA and CDR2 SQIVND (reference sequence). Complete variable domain (other parts from reference TRBV19 and TRBJ2-1): DGGITQSPKYLFRKEGQNVTLSCEQNLNHDAMYWYRQDPGQGLRLIYYSQIVNDFQKGDIAEGYSVSREKKESFPLTVTSAQKNPTAFYLCASSPRLGDNEQFFGPGTRLTVL.

The chain combines TRBV7-3 with TRBJ2-5; 8 bases agree with TRBD2. There are 17 residues in the CDR3. J gave up 5 bases and V 2 bases, and 13 bases lay outside the gene matches. In germline, CDR1 is SGHTA, CDR2 FQGTGA. CDR3 nucleotide sequence: TGTGCCAGCAGCTTAGGGGGTAGCGGGAAGGTCTGGGAGACCCAGTACTTC. Protein: CASSLGGSGKVWETQYF.

The chain couples TRBV29-1 to TRBJ1-1; D is ambiguous. The CDR3 runs to 11 residues. Trimming took 7 bases from V and 8 from J, leaving 14 bases between them. CDR1 and CDR2 (germline): SQVTM, ANQGSEA. CDR3 loop: CSGDAYFEAFF. In DNA, the CDR3 is TGCAGCGGTGACGCTTACTTCGAAGCTTTCTTT.

This clone was found a few times. The rearrangement uses TRBV2 and TRBJ2-2, with 7 bases identical to TRBD2. The CDR3 consists of 16 residues. The germline CDR1 and CDR2 sequences are SNHLY and FYNNEI. Trimming removed 8 bases from V and 5 bases from J; junction bases left unmatched: 14. CDR3 sequence (DNA): TGTGCCAGCGGCGGCGCGGGAGCGTCTAGTACCGGGGAGCTGTTTTTT. Encoded protein: CASGGAGASSTGELFF.

The V call is TRBV19, the J call TRBJ2-1, with D tentatively TRBD2 (5 bases). CDR1 and CDR2 (germline): LNHDA, SQIVND (reference sequence). The CDR3 is 15 residues long. Between the trimmed V and J ends, which lost 3 bases and 6 bases, there was a span of 15 bases. CDR3 in amino acids: CASSIFGVRGNEQFF. CDR3 DNA sequence: TGTGCCAGTAGTATTTTCGGGGTCCGGGGCAATGAGCAGTTCTTC.

This clone occurred a few times. The V call is TRBV28, the J call TRBJ1-2; D gene uncertain. CDR3 size: 15 residues. Trimming left V 3 bases short and J 3 bases short, with 14 bases between. The germline gives CDR1 MDHEN, CDR2 SYDVKM. The CDR3 nucleotides are TGTGCCAGCAGTTTGGGGAGGGTGCGGGACTATGGCTACACCTTC. It translates to CASSLGRVRDYGYTF.

The chain combines TRBV28 with TRBJ2-7, with 7 bases aligning to TRBD2. Trimming removed 7 bases from V and 6 bases from J; junction bases left unmatched: 12. The germline CDR1 and CDR2 sequences are MDHEN and SYDVKM. The CDR3 has 14 amino acids. CDR3 bases: TGTGCCAGCATCCAGGCAGGGACTATCAGCGAGCAGTACTTC. It translates to CASIQAGTISEQYF. The variable domain in full, with the rest retrieved from reference TRBV28 and TRBJ2-7, is DVKVTQSSRYLVKRTGEKVFLECVQDMDHENMFWYRQDPGLGLRLIYFSYDVKMKEKGDIPEGYSVSREKKERFSLILESASTNQTSMYLCASIQAGTISEQYFGPGTRLTVT.

The rearrangement joins TRBV2 to TRBJ2-7; 9 bases are a match to TRBD2. CDR1 is SNHLY, CDR2 FYNNEI, per germline. The CDR3 loop spans 15 amino acids. Trimming cost V 8 bases and J 6 bases; bases outside gene matches: 14. This CDR3 is CASQSIAGAGREQYF. The CDR3 nucleotides are TGTGCCAGCCAATCAATAGCGGGAGCGGGTCGCGAGCAGTACTTC.

The chain couples TRBV12-3 or TRBV12-4 to TRBJ1-6, with 7 bases matching TRBD1. After removal of 9 bases from V and 8 bases from J, the junction contained 7 bases not matched to a gene. CDR3 size: 13 residues. CDR3 DNA sequence: TGTGCCAGTAAAGGGACAGCCTATTCACCCCTCCACTTT. Amino acid sequence: CASKGTAYSPLHF.

V gene TRBV6-5 combines with J gene TRBJ2-5; 8 bases match TRBD2. Germline V lookup: CDR1 MNHEY, CDR2 SVGAGI. There are 15 residues in the CDR3. J was trimmed by 1 base and V by 10 bases; bases with no gene match: 11. The CDR3 nucleotides are TGTGCCACCAAAGTCGGGGGGGGCTTCCAAGAGACCCAGTACTTC. This translates into CATKVGGGFQETQYF.

The genes are TRBV28 and TRBJ2-7; D may be TRBD1 (5 bases). CDR3 length: 14 amino acids. V was shortened by 3 bases and J by 3 bases, with 12 bases between the two germline ends. Germline assignment: CDR1 MDHEN and CDR2 SYDVKM. The CDR3: CASSFTGSLYEQYF. The CDR3 DNA sequence: TGTGCCAGCAGTTTCACAGGTTCCCTCTACGAGCAGTACTTC.

Here the CDR3 DNA reads TGCGCCAGCAGCCGCCCGGACCCGGGGGAAAATTCACCCCTCCACTTT. Translating gives CASSRPDPGENSPLHF. The chain links TRBV5-1 to TRBJ1-6, with TRBD1 as a possible D gene (5 bases). From germline, CDR1 is SGHRS and CDR2 YFSETQ. The CDR3 runs to 16 residues. V was clipped by 4 bases and J by 7 bases, with 18 bases between them.

This rearrangement joins TRBV29-1 to TRBJ2-7; D is possibly TRBD2 (5 bases). The CDR3 spans 15 residues. V was trimmed by 1 base and J by 2 bases, leaving 15 bases between them. Germline V gives CDR1 SQVTM, CDR2 ANQGSEA. CDR3 coding DNA: TGCAGCGTTGAAGGATGGTCTAGCAGAACCTACGAGCAGTACTTC. It yields the protein CSVEGWSSRTYEQYF.

The rearrangement links TRBV7-9 to TRBJ2-1, with 13 bases lining up with TRBD2. This CDR3 has 15 residues. Germline assignment: CDR1 SEHNR and CDR2 FQNEAQ (reference sequence). V was clipped by 5 bases and J by 8 bases; unmatched bases: 6. CDR3 loop: CASSPTSGRAYEQFF. CDR3 bases: TGTGCCAGCAGCCCAACTAGCGGGAGGGCCTATGAGCAGTTCTTC.

This clone appeared a few times. This chain connects TRBV28 to TRBJ2-7, with D perhaps TRBD2 (6 bases). CDR1 and CDR2 (germline): MDHEN, SYDVKM. V gave up 11 bases and J gave up 4 bases, with 21 bases separating them. The length of the CDR3 is 14 residues. The CDR3 reads CALRRAGSVYEQYF. The DNA for the CDR3 is TGTGCCTTACGGAGGGCAGGGAGTGTATACGAGCAGTACTTC. Drawing the rest from reference TRBV28 and TRBJ2-7, the complete variable domain is DVKVTQSSRYLVKRTGEKVFLECVQDMDHENMFWYRQDPGLGLRLIYFSYDVKMKEKGDIPEGYSVSREKKERFSLILESASTNQTSMYLCALRRAGSVYEQYFGPGTRLTVT.

The rearrangement uses TRBV29-1 and TRBJ1-2; D remains ambiguous. This CDR3 spans 12 amino acids. Germline CDR1 reads SQVTM; CDR2 reads ANQGSEA. V lost 4 bases, J lost 4 bases, and 10 bases lay in between. The CDR3 DNA reads TGCAGCGTTGGTTCAGGTTTCTATGGCTACACCTTC. It translates to CSVGSGFYGYTF. The variable domain in full, completed from reference TRBV29-1 and TRBJ1-2, reads SAVISQKPSRDICQRGTSLTIQCQVDSQVTMMFWYRQQPGQSLTLIATANQGSEATYESGFVIDKFPISRPNLTFSTLTVSNMSPEDSSIYLCSVGSGFYGYTFGSGTRLTVV.

This clone was detected only a few times. The genes are TRBV11-2 and TRBJ2-7, with TRBD2 matching 7 bases. The V and J ends lost 3 bases and 2 bases, in that order; junction bases with no gene match: 7. Germline V gives CDR1 SGHAT, CDR2 FQNNGV. This CDR3 contains 15 residues. The CDR3 nucleotides read TGTGCCAGCAGCTTCCGGGGGGAACTAACCTACGAGCAGTACTTC. This codes for CASSFRGELTYEQYF.

This chain links TRBV6-2 or TRBV6-3 with TRBJ2-1, with TRBD2 matching 8 bases. CDR3 length equals 17 residues. From germline, CDR1 is MNHEY and CDR2 SVGEGT. The V segment lost 0 bases and the J segment 8 bases; nucleotides outside the gene matches: 12. CDR3 loop: CASSYSIGAGAWDEQFF. The CDR3 DNA reads as TGTGCCAGCAGTTACTCGATTGGAGCGGGGGCTTGGGATGAGCAGTTCTTC.

This sequence joins TRBV5-1 and TRBJ2-1, with TRBD1 identical over 11 bases. J gave up 7 bases and V 4 bases, and 7 bases lay outside the gene matches. This CDR3 has 15 amino acids. Germline loops: CDR1 SGHRS, CDR2 YFSETQ. CDR3 loop: CASSPGTGGVNEQFF. The CDR3 bases are TGCGCCAGCAGCCCCGGGACAGGGGGTGTAAATGAGCAGTTCTTC.

V usage is TRBV5-1 and J usage is TRBJ2-6; 7 bases align to TRBD1. V shed 4 bases, J shed 0 bases, and the junction held 7 bases outside the gene matches. Germline CDR1 and CDR2: SGHRS and YFSETQ. CDR3 length equals 17 residues. Here the CDR3 reads CASSPPGQNSGANVLTF. CDR3 nucleotide sequence: TGCGCCAGCAGCCCTCCGGGACAGAACTCTGGGGCCAACGTCCTGACTTTC.